Below are 7 T cell receptor beta chains sequenced from a single sample in a study of OX40 agonist ivuxolimab in advanced cancers. Clones were read by immunoSEQ multiplex PCR, and TCRdb kept only the in-frame ones, dropping some. The profile shows about 68,000 clones, approximately 86% of them singletons. The source material was CD4+ or CD8+ T cells sorted from blood, sampled in a trial of the OX40 agonist ivuxolimab. The source is an adult with an advanced solid tumor such as melanoma, head and neck, liver or kidney cancer.

This chain connects TRBV19 to TRBJ2-7, with D uncertain. This CDR3 has 11 amino acids. The germline V and J ends were trimmed by 9 bases and 4 bases, with 10 bases remaining between them. Germline V CDR1 and CDR2: LNHDA, SQIVND (reference sequence). Here the CDR3 DNA reads TGTGCCAGCTGGCCCTGGTACGAGCAGTACTTC. It translates to CASWPWYEQYF.

The rearrangement uses TRBV6-5 and TRBJ2-5, with D possibly being TRBD2 (5 bases). The length of the CDR3 is 15 residues. The ends were cut back, 7 bases at V and 2 bases at J, with 17 bases in the middle. In germline, CDR1 is MNHEY, CDR2 SVGAGI. The CDR3 DNA sequence: TGTGCCAGCACCGGGGTGGCGGTTGGTCAAGAGACCCAGTACTTC. Translation gives CASTGVAVGQETQYF.

The DNA for the CDR3 is TGCGCCAGCAGCCAAGAGACACAGGGAGAGACCCAGTACTTC. This translates into CASSQETQGETQYF. This chain links TRBV4-1 with TRBJ2-5, with a tentative D call TRBD1 (6 bases). From germline, CDR1 is MGHRA and CDR2 YSYEKL. Trimming took off 0 bases at V and 4 bases at J, with 9 bases between the two ends. The CDR3 is 14 residues long.

The V and J genes are TRBV6-5 and TRBJ1-5, with D uncertain. The CDR3 sequence is 10 residues long. Germline assignment: CDR1 MNHEY and CDR2 SVGAGI. V was pared by 8 bases and J by 4 bases, with 3 bases between. CDR3 coding DNA: TGTGCCAGCGGTAATCAGCCCCAGCATTTT. This encodes CASGNQPQHF.

This chain joins TRBV9 and TRBJ1-5; D is unresolved. Germline V gene data show CDR1 as SGDLS and CDR2 as YYNGEE. The CDR3 is made up of 13 amino acids. V was pared by 3 bases and J by 7 bases, with 11 bases between. In nucleotides, the CDR3 is TGTGCCAGCAGCGGGGATGTTGAACAGCCCCAGCATTTT. Its protein is CASSGDVEQPQHF.

The chain couples TRBV6-6 to TRBJ2-7; TRBD1 matches 8 bases. After removal of 5 bases from V and 3 bases from J, the junction contained 6 bases not matched to a gene. Germline V gene lookup returns CDR1 MNHNY and CDR2 SVGAGI (reference sequence). The CDR3 is made up of 14 amino acids. The chain's CDR3 is CASSPTTGDYEQYF. CDR3 coding DNA: TGTGCCAGCAGTCCTACGACAGGGGACTACGAGCAGTACTTC.

The chain is built from TRBV5-1 and TRBJ2-2; tentative D call: TRBD2 (6 bases). The length of the CDR3 is 15 residues. V dropped 4 bases and J dropped 2 bases, with 12 bases sitting between them. Germline V lookup: CDR1 SGHRS, CDR2 YFSETQ. The CDR3 DNA is TGCGCCAGCAGCAGCTTCGGGACTAACACCGGGGAGCTGTTTTTT. Translation: CASSSFGTNTGELFF.